This TCR beta chain was recorded in a study of T cell responses to AZD1222 COVID-19 vaccine. A note on this clone: The antigen remains undetermined.

The CDR3 runs 13 residues. The trim removed 7 bases at V and 6 bases at J, leaving 9 bases unmatched. From germline, CDR1 is LGHDT and CDR2 YNNKEL (reference sequence). Study-wide points: Following two doses of AZD1222, Spike-specific TCR breadth and depth rose. The CD4 TCRs associated with vaccination extended across spike and predominated at 160-218 and 743-854.

The method was immunoSEQ multiplex PCR; TCRdb's version includes in-frame clones alone and lacks a portion of them. The sample holds 90,000 to 150,000 clones, 86% seen once. This receptor was obtained from an adult who received the AZD1222 COVID-19 vaccine. Sequences were derived from peripheral blood, sampled 28 days after the second AZD1222 dose. This chain uses TRBV3-1 (or the pseudogene TRBV3-2) with TRBJ2-7, with 7 bases matching TRBD2. CDR3 sequence: CASTSNSGGEQYF. CDR3 DNA sequence: TGTGCCAGCACTTCAAACTCGGGGGGCGAGCAGTACTTC.